Sequencing of this T cell receptor beta chain was carried out in a study of blood T cell repertoires in COVID-19. Across the study: From the United States, Italy and Spain came samples of acute and convalescent COVID-19.

Original methodology: Cell counts per sample came from amplifying reference gene primers. Profiling relied on immunoSEQ multiplex PCR, and the TCRdb table lists in-frame clones only, not all of them. For V, J and clone size, that table is used; D and trimming come from the DNA. Of some 270,000 clones listed, over 75% are singletons. Those enrolled, adults aged 18 to 89 years, came from about two dozen US areas. Assignments of participants to cohorts depended upon their own reported clinical history. Losses at the gene ends were 5 bases for V and 3 bases for J; bases not matched to a gene: 9. This CDR3 is 16 amino acids long. Germline values: CDR1 SEHNR, CDR2 FQNEAQ (reference sequence).

The chain uses TRBV7-9 and TRBJ2-1; TRBD1 agrees at 8 bases. This sequence originates from a woman aged 45-65 years with acute COVID-19. The sample consisted of PBMCs or T cells enriched from blood (not recorded which). The CDR3, as DNA: TGTGCCAGCAGCCCGACTGGGGGACAGGACTACAATGAGCAGTTCTTC. As protein: CASSPTGGQDYNEQFF.